These T cell receptor beta chains were read from a single sample in a study of T cell repertoires in cytomegalovirus infection. These receptors lack a known antigen. TCRdb re-analysed the reads in MiXCR, keeping a single row per CDR3 protein. The sample lists around 95,000 distinct CDR3 sequences, less than 30% occurring once. Sequencing was performed on CD8+ T cells from cultured PBMCs, taken from culture after CMV antigen stimulation. These receptors all come from a human donor in good health (CMV status not recorded). Some clones in this sample may be carry-over from other donors' samples. Both conserved end residues are trimmed from each CDR3.

v_gene: TRBV16
CDR3aa: ASSQSSGSNQPQH

v_gene: TRBV7-9
CDR3aa: ASSSIMSPGGYT

v_gene: TRBV10-3
CDR3aa: AISEPLERLAGDEQF

v_gene: TRBV9
CDR3aa: ASSGQGGQETQY

v_gene: TRBV7-6
CDR3aa: ASSWGLERTGELF

v_gene: TRBV9
CDR3aa: ASSGSVGETQY

v_gene: TRBV7-3
CDR3aa: ASSLISGLPPETQY

v_gene: TRBV6-5
CDR3aa: AGSFTQDYGYT

v_gene: TRBV27
CDR3aa: ASSLGYLAKNIQY

v_gene: TRBV27
CDR3aa: ASSSQGASQPQH

v_gene: TRBV7-2
CDR3aa: ASSLKLWGAFTGELF

v_gene: TRBV9
CDR3aa: ASSVGQSEKLF

v_gene: TRBV20-1
CDR3aa: SASLPQGNYGYT

v_gene: TRBV5-5
CDR3aa: ASSLTATNQPQH

v_gene: TRBV4-1
CDR3aa: ASSPYIPGQGVDEQF

v_gene: TRBV6-1
CDR3aa: ASSDWGGESDTQY

v_gene: TRBV13
CDR3aa: ASSFGTGIAYEQY

v_gene: TRBV6-1
CDR3aa: ASSPLGESSYNSPLH

v_gene: TRBV19
CDR3aa: ASIRGEKLF